The clone carrying this TCR beta chain was detected a few times. Its antigen is currently unknown. Cultured CD4+ T cell DNA was sequenced using the Oncomine TCR Beta short-read assay. TCRdb called the PCR reads again in MiXCR, with one record for every CDR3 protein. The repertoire holds approximately 12,000 distinct CDR3 sequences, 20% to 25% seen once, with approximately 15% in the top ten. Trimming left V 7 bases short and J 4 bases short, with 11 bases between. From germline, CDR1 is MNHNS and CDR2 SASEGT. The CDR3 sequence is 14 residues long. Treatment denoted: roughly nine-day PBMC culture with coronavirus spike peptide pools or control peptides (ViraFEST assay). This record comes from a study of vaccination and CD4 T cells after COVID-19. Overall study context: There were two doses of either BNT162b2 or mRNA-1273 vaccine given to participants.

This sequence joins TRBV6-1 and TRBJ1-6, with D hard to call. Material: CD4+ T cells from blood, cultured in vitro, obtained before SARS-CoV-2 vaccination. The receptor was derived from a human donor who received a COVID-19 vaccine. In DNA form, the CDR3 reads TGTGCCAGCAAGGTGGAGGGTTATAATTCACCCCTCCACTTT. Protein product: CASKVEGYNSPLHF.